The 6 T cell receptor beta chains in this list originate from one sample, sequenced in a study of blood T cell repertoires in COVID-19. Generated by immunoSEQ multiplex PCR, the TCRdb table keeps only in-frame clones and is missing some. This table holds about 210,000 clones, 81% found once. Specimen: PBMCs or T cells enriched from blood (not recorded which). All receptors derive from a woman aged 50 to 65 with acute COVID-19.

This chain uses TRBV12-3 or TRBV12-4 with TRBJ1-2, with D maybe TRBD1 (6 bases). The CDR3 is 12 amino acids. V lost 4 bases, J lost 8 bases, and 11 bases lay in between. The CDR3 nucleotides read TGTGCCAGCAGTTACACAGGGTTGGGCTACACCTTC. Translating gives CASSYTGLGYTF.

The V call is TRBV12-3 or TRBV12-4, the J call TRBJ2-3; TRBD2 might be the D (5 bases). The CDR3 is 13 amino acids. The V gene lost 6 bases and the J gene lost 4 bases, with 11 bases spanning the gap. CDR3 sequence (DNA): TGTGCCAGCAGAGAAGGGAGCGCAGATACGCAGTATTTT. Protein: CASREGSADTQYF.

The chain carries TRBV25-1 and TRBJ1-1, with D perhaps TRBD1 (5 bases). This CDR3 has 15 amino acids. The V gene's germline CDR1 is MGHDK and CDR2 SYGVNS. Between the trimmed V and J ends, which lost 4 bases and 2 bases, there was a span of 14 bases. CDR3 DNA: TGTGCCAGCAGTGGAGCTTTAGGGGTCAACACTGAAGCTTTCTTT. Translation: CASSGALGVNTEAFF.

CDR3 DNA: TGTGCCAGCAGCTTGATGTCAGGGATTCGTCACGAGCAGTACTTC. Its protein is CASSLMSGIRHEQYF. This chain links TRBV5-4 with TRBJ2-7; maybe TRBD1 (5 bases). The CDR3 is made up of 15 amino acids. V gave up 1 base and J gave up 5 bases, with 16 bases separating them. The V gene's germline CDR1 is SGHNT and CDR2 YYREEE (reference sequence).

J is TRBJ2-6 and V is TRBV19; 7 nucleotides match TRBD1. Germline V CDR1 and CDR2: LNHDA, SQIVND (reference sequence). The CDR3 totals 17 residues. The junction had 12 bases not matched to a gene; V was cut back by 10 bases and J by 0 bases. Here the CDR3 DNA reads TGTGCCACCACCCGGGACAGCGATACCTCTGGGGCCAACGTCCTGACTTTC. Translation: CATTRDSDTSGANVLTF.

In this sample, this clone turned up once. The gene calls are TRBV14 and TRBJ2-7, with 10 bases matching TRBD2. The CDR3 contains 19 residues. CDR1 SGHDN and CDR2 FVKESK come from the germline V gene. The J segment lost 0 bases and the V segment lost 4 bases, leaving 15 bases of the junction unmatched. CDR3 amino acids: CASSPPRGRASGSSYEQYF. The CDR3 DNA is TGTGCCAGCAGCCCCCCCCGGGGGCGGGCTAGCGGGAGCTCCTACGAGCAGTACTTC.